The sequence of this T cell receptor (beta chain) was determined in a study of blood T cell repertoires in COVID-19. Produced via immunoSEQ multiplex PCR; TCRdb's table is partial and in-frame only. This repertoire shows tens of thousands of clones, around 85% found once; its top ten account for 3% to 4%. The CDR3 extends over 18 amino acids. V lost 2 bases and J 5 bases, leaving 21 bases between the germline ends. The germline gives CDR1 LNHDA, CDR2 SQIVND (reference sequence). The origin of this receptor is a man in his fifties or sixties with acute or convalescent COVID-19. The sample comprised peripheral blood. The chain employs TRBV19 and TRBJ2-2; no reliable D call. The CDR3 DNA is TGTGCCAGTAGTATAAGGTGGGCCTTACGGCAATTTACCGGGGAGCTGTTTTTT. Its protein product is CASSIRWALRQFTGELFF.